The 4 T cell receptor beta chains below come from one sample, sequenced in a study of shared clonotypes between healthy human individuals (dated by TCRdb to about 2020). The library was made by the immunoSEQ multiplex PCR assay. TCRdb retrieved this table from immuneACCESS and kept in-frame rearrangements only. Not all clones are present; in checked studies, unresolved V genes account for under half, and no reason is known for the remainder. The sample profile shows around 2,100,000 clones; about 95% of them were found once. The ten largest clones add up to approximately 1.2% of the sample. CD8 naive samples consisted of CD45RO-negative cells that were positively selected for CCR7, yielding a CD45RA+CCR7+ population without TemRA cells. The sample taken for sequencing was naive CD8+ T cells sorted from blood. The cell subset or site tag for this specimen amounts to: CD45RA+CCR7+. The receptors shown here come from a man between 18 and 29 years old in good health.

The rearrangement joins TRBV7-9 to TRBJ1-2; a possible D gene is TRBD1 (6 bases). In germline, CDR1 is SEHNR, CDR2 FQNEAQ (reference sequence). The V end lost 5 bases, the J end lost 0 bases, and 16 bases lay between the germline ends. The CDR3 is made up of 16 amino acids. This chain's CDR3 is CASSKPPGTTNYGYTF. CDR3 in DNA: TGTGCCAGCAGCAAACCCCCCGGGACAACTAACTATGGCTACACCTTC.

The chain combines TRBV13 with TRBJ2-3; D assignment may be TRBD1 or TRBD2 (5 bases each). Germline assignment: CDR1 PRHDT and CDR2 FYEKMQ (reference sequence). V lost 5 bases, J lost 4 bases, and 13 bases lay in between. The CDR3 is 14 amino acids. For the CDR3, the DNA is TGTGCCAGCAGCGGGGGACGGGACCCAGATACGCAGTATTTT. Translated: CASSGGRDPDTQYF.

The CDR3 DNA sequence: TGTGCCAGCAGTGAACGCGGGATAAACACTGAAGCTTTCTTT. Amino acid sequence: CASSERGINTEAFF. V is TRBV6-1 and J is TRBJ1-1; D is ambiguous. Trimming took off 2 bases at V and 2 bases at J, with 9 bases between the two ends. Germline CDR1 reads MNHNS; CDR2 reads SASEGT. The CDR3 is 14 amino acids.

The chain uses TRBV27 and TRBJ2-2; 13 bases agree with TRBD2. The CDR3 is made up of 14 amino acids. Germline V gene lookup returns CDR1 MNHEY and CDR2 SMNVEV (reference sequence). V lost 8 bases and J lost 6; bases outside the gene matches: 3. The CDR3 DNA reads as TGTGCCAGCCGGACTAGCGGGAGCCCCGGGGAGCTGTTTTTT. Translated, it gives CASRTSGSPGELFF.